A selection of T cell receptor beta chains follows, all from one sample in a study of PD-L1 blockade in urothelial cancer. Assay: immunoSEQ multiplex PCR; the TCRdb copy retains only in-frame clones and omits some. This sample yields approximately 79,000 clones, of which approximately 80% are seen a single time; approximately 6.7% belongs to the top ten. The sample consisted of PBMCs, taken around atezolizumab (anti-PD-L1) treatment. Source of these receptors: a man between 40 and 49 years old with urothelial cancer. Each CDR3 is given with its conserved first and last residue. The order of the fields is D gene, CDR3 length, J gene, clone size, V gene, CDR3 DNA, CDR3 protein. A D gene is named only where the DNA matches it firmly. Some rows mark clone size as missing; the rest say once, few, many or name a class of expanded clone.

>-|14|TRBJ2-2|-|TRBV4-3
TGCGCCAGCAGCCCTAACAGGGTCACCGGGGAGCTGTTTTTT
CASSPNRVTGELFF
>-|12|TRBJ2-7|-|TRBV9
TGTGCCAGCAGCGCGTTTTCCTACGAGCAGTACTTC
CASSAFSYEQYF
>TRBD1|13|TRBJ2-7|-|TRBV19
TGTGCCAGTACCAGGGGGCCCCCCTACGAGCAGTACTTC
CASTRGPPYEQYF
>-|15|TRBJ1-1|-|TRBV28
TGTGCCAGCAGCTCCGCCATGACAGTGAACACTGAAGCTTTCTTT
CASSSAMTVNTEAFF
>-|15|TRBJ2-5|-|TRBV18
TGTGCCAGCTCACTGACCCGGGATTGGGGTGAGACCCAGTACTTC
CASSLTRDWGETQYF
>TRBD2|15|TRBJ2-5|-|TRBV6-1
TGTGCCAGCAGTGAACAGCCGACTAGCTCCGAGACCCAGTACTTC
CASSEQPTSSETQYF
>-|11|TRBJ1-2|-|TRBV20-1
TGCAGTGCTCAGAGAGGCTATGGCTACACCTTC
CSAQRGYGYTF
>TRBD2|18|TRBJ2-7|-|TRBV7-2
TGTGCCAGCAGCCCAGGGGGACTAGCGGGAGTAGATGGATACGAGCAGTACTTC
CASSPGGLAGVDGYEQYF
>-|15|TRBJ2-7|once|TRBV28
TGTGCCAGCACCGGCTTGAGGGCAACGCACTACGAGCAGTACTTC
CASTGLRATHYEQYF
>-|15|TRBJ2-6|-|TRBV19
TGTGCCAGTAGTATTAAGCGTGGTGGGGCCAACGTCCTGACTTTC
CASSIKRGGANVLTF
>TRBD1|15|TRBJ2-7|once|TRBV19
TGTGCCAGTAGTACCTCCGGGACAGGGGGTCTCGAGCAGTACTTC
CASSTSGTGGLEQYF
>TRBD2|15|TRBJ2-1|once|TRBV6-1
TGTGCCAGCAGTGTAACGGGACTAGCGTCGAATGAGCAGTTCTTC
CASSVTGLASNEQFF
>-|13|TRBJ1-1|-|TRBV18
TGTGCCAGCTCAGGGAGCATGAACACTGAAGCTTTCTTT
CASSGSMNTEAFF
>TRBD1|15|TRBJ2-5|-|TRBV9
TGTGCCAGCAGCGCGGGACAGGGGGCAACGGAGACCCAGTACTTC
CASSAGQGATETQYF
>-|17|TRBJ2-1|-|TRBV29-1
TGCAGCGTTGCGACTAGCTGGATAAAGGGGGTTAACAATGAGCAGTTCTTC
CSVATSWIKGVNNEQFF
>-|13|TRBJ2-1|-|TRBV7-2
TGTGCCAGCTTGCGCCTAACCTACAATGAGCAGTTCTTC
CASLRLTYNEQFF
>TRBD1|12|TRBJ1-2|few|TRBV9
TGTGCCAGCAGCGTGCAGGGGGATGGCTACACCTTC
CASSVQGDGYTF
>TRBD1|15|TRBJ2-1|-|TRBV6-5
TGTGCCAGCAGAGGGTTGGACAGGGGAACGAATGAGCAGTTCTTC
CASRGLDRGTNEQFF
>TRBD2|16|TRBJ2-1|once|TRBV27
TGTGCCAGCAGTCCGATAGGGACTAGCGGACACAATGAGCAGTTCTTC
CASSPIGTSGHNEQFF
>-|16|TRBJ2-1|-|TRBV6-5
TGTGCCAGCAGTTACTCGAGTCGGGGTTCCTACAATGAGCAGTTCTTC
CASSYSSRGSYNEQFF
>-|15|TRBJ1-2|once|TRBV7-9
TGTGCCAGCAGCGCACCCCATAAGTCGGGACACCGGCACACCTTC
CASSAPHKSGHRHTF
>-|15|TRBJ1-2|-|TRBV5-8
TGTGCCAGCAGCTTGTCCGGCAGCGGGATGTATGGCTACACCTTC
CASSLSGSGMYGYTF
>-|13|TRBJ2-7|-|TRBV23-1
TGCGCCAGCAGTCCACCCACTTACTACGAGCAGTACTTC
CASSPPTYYEQYF
>-|12|TRBJ2-5|-|TRBV29-1
TGCAGCGCCGAGGGCGGTCAAGAGACCCAGTACTTC
CSAEGGQETQYF
>-|12|TRBJ1-1|few|TRBV30
TGTGCCTGGAGGCCAGGGAGGCCTGAAGCTTTCTTT
CAWRPGRPEAFF
>TRBD2|18|TRBJ2-2|once|TRBV5-6
TGTGCCAGCAGCTTCCAGACAGGTAGCGGGAGGGAGAGCGGGGAGCTGTTTTTT
CASSFQTGSGRESGELFF
>-|13|TRBJ1-5|once|TRBV2
TGTGCCAGCACTGCGTCGGAGTCTCAGCCCCAGCATTTT
CASTASESQPQHF
>-|13|TRBJ2-1|-|TRBV7-2
TGTGCCAGCAGCCTCCAGGGGTACGGGGAGCAGTTCTTC
CASSLQGYGEQFF
>TRBD2|13|TRBJ2-7|-|TRBV11-2
TGTGCCAGCACCATAGGCCCCGAGGCGGGAGGAGCCTTC
CASTIGPEAGGAF
>-|12|TRBJ1-2|-|TRBV2
TGTGCCAGCAGTGAGGCCCTCTATGGCTACACCTTC
CASSEALYGYTF
>TRBD1|15|TRBJ1-4|-|TRBV11-2
TGTGCCAGCAGCTCATACAGGGGGAAAGGAGAAAAACTGTTTTTT
CASSSYRGKGEKLFF
>TRBD2|15|TRBJ2-1|-|TRBV6-5
TGTGCCAGCAGTTACGGGGGACTAGCGGAGAATGAGCAGTTCTTC
CASSYGGLAENEQFF
>TRBD1|15|TRBJ2-5|once|TRBV28
TGTGCCAGCAGGACAGGGGGCGGGGTCAGGGAGACCCAGTACTTC
CASRTGGGVRETQYF
>TRBD1|21|TRBJ1-1|once|TRBV18
TGTGCCAGCTCACCTAAACTTAACGCCGGGACAGGGTATTCGGTGAACACTGAAGCTTTCTTT
CASSPKLNAGTGYSVNTEAFF
>TRBD1|14|TRBJ1-2|once|TRBV6-1
TGTGCCAGCAGTGGCGGGACAGGGGGCTATGGCTACACCTTC
CASSGGTGGYGYTF
>-|15|TRBJ1-1|-|TRBV21-1
TGTGCCAGCAGCAAAGGAAGGGGGAACGGCACTGAAGCTTTCTTT
CASSKGRGNGTEAFF
>TRBD1|13|TRBJ1-1|few|TRBV11-3
TGTGCCAGCAGCGCAGGGACAGAAAAGGAAGCTTTCTTT
CASSAGTEKEAFF
>-|21|TRBJ2-1|-|TRBV4-3
TGCGCCAGCAGCCAACACTGGGATTGGGAGATTATAGCTGGACGGAACAATGAGCAGTTCTTC
CASSQHWDWEIIAGRNNEQFF
>-|14|TRBJ1-4|few|TRBV18
TGTGCCAGCTCACTTGGACAGAAAAATGAAAAACTGTTTTTT
CASSLGQKNEKLFF
>TRBD1|16|TRBJ2-2|-|TRBV5-6
TGTGCCAGCAGCTTGAGTGGGACAGGGTATGGCGGGGAGCTGTTTTTT
CASSLSGTGYGGELFF
>TRBD1|16|TRBJ2-7|-|TRBV5-8
TGTGCCAGCAGCTCCTTTGGTGGGACAGGGGGAAACGAGCAGTACTTC
CASSSFGGTGGNEQYF
>TRBD2|16|TRBJ2-3|-|TRBV5-5
TGTGCCAGCAGCTTGGCAGTAGCGGGACCGGCAGATACGCAGTATTTT
CASSLAVAGPADTQYF
>TRBD1|13|TRBJ1-1|many|TRBV19
TGTGCCAGCGACAGGGTCCCGAACACTGAAGCTTTCTTT
CASDRVPNTEAFF
>-|15|TRBJ1-2|-|TRBV5-5
TGTGCCAGCAGCTTGGCGGCGACAGACAACTATGGCTACACCTTC
CASSLAATDNYGYTF
>-|18|TRBJ2-2|once|TRBV15
TGTGCCACCAGCAAAAAGGCCGGAGCGATCTTTAACACCGGGGAGCTGTTTTTT
CATSKKAGAIFNTGELFF
>-|18|TRBJ2-5|-|TRBV27
TGTGCCAGCAGTTCCGCCAGGGGTAGCAGGGGGGTAATAGAGACCCAGTACTTC
CASSSARGSRGVIETQYF
>-|15|TRBJ1-1|many|TRBV10-3
TGTGCCAGTAAGACACCTAGGGGATGGAACACTGAAGCTTTCTTT
CASKTPRGWNTEAFF
>TRBD1|14|TRBJ1-5|-|TRBV15
TGTGCCACCAGCAGTGGGACAGGGACACAGCCCCAGCATTTT
CATSSGTGTQPQHF
>TRBD2|19|TRBJ2-2|-|TRBV7-3
TGTGCCAGCAGTTTTCGGGGACTAGCGGGAGGGACGAACACCGGGGAGCTGTTTTTT
CASSFRGLAGGTNTGELFF
>-|15|TRBJ2-7|-|TRBV13
TGTGCCAGCAGTTGGCGGGGGCGCAATACAGATGAGCAGTACTTC
CASSWRGRNTDEQYF
>-|13|TRBJ2-7|-|TRBV6-5
TGTGCCAGCAGTTACCAGGTAGCCTACGAGCAGTACTTC
CASSYQVAYEQYF
>-|15|TRBJ2-7|-|TRBV27
TGTGCCAGCAGTTTTTTGGACGGCGGGTTTTACGAGCAGTACTTC
CASSFLDGGFYEQYF
>TRBD2|15|TRBJ2-1|-|TRBV28
TGTGCCAGCAGTAAGGGACTAGCGGTTTACAATGAGCAGTTCTTC
CASSKGLAVYNEQFF
>TRBD2|15|TRBJ2-7|-|TRBV7-2
TGTGCCAGCAGCTTTAGTAGCGGGCTTACCTACGAGCAGTACTTC
CASSFSSGLTYEQYF
>TRBD1|14|TRBJ1-1|-|TRBV6-5
TGTGCCAGCAGAGGACAGGCGTTGAACACTGAAGCTTTCTTT
CASRGQALNTEAFF
>-|15|TRBJ1-1|-|TRBV5-4
TGTGCCAGCAGCTTCGGGGGTCCCATAAACACTGAAGCTTTCTTT
CASSFGGPINTEAFF
>TRBD1|14|TRBJ1-4|-|TRBV30
TGTGCCTGGGGGGCCGGGACAGGGAAGGAAAAACTGTTTTTT
CAWGAGTGKEKLFF
>TRBD2|15|TRBJ2-1|-|TRBV19
TGTGCCAGTAATGGACTAGCGGGAGTGTACAATGAGCAGTTCTTC
CASNGLAGVYNEQFF
>-|15|TRBJ2-7|few|TRBV28
TGTGCCAGCAGTTTTCGTCCAGGGGAGGGCTACGAGCAGTACTTC
CASSFRPGEGYEQYF